Listed below are T cell receptor beta chains from one sample, sequenced in a study of T-cell memory formation after mild COVID-19. TCRdb re-called the 5' RACE reads through MiXCR, storing one row per CDR3 protein. The sample has more than 35,000 distinct CDR3 sequences, 7.5% to 10% seen once; the top ten hold over 9.5%. Material: PBMCs or a T cell subset sorted from them (not recorded which). The origin of the receptors is an adult woman who had mild COVID-19 (a few samples of this study predate the infection). Cell type and time point are not known. The CDR3 runs from the conserved cysteine through the conserved F or W.

v_call | cdr3_aa
TRBV20-1 | CSAEDGPQSGSEAFF
TRBV20-1 | CSARERDPYEQYF
TRBV12-3/TRBV12-4 | CASSRSGRDRGADGYTF
TRBV4-1 | CASSRGTAPNYGYTF
TRBV7-9 | CASSRSPYEQYF
TRBV24-1 | CATRDRGLSYGYTF
TRBV15 | CATSREGGQGADTQYF
TRBV27 | CASSFGYSNQPQHF
TRBV30 | CAWSTGPDFYTQYF
TRBV7-3 | CASSLTKGQRNYGYTF
TRBV30 | CAWNMGTNNSPLHF
TRBV27 | CASSFSTAINQPQHF
TRBV12-3/TRBV12-4 | CASLWTGAYEQYF
TRBV5-6 | CASSLGAGTGNQPQHF
TRBV30 | CAWREDGHEQYF
TRBV2 | CASSDFPWAGGRGDIQYF
TRBV29-1 | CSATEAGLSSGNTIYF
TRBV12-5 | CASGLAGNFYNEQFF
TRBV7-9 | CASSLEDRYNEQFF
TRBV25-1 | CASSDPAGATYEQYF
TRBV2 | CASSEPDSWMEGVQGTYNEQFF